This T cell receptor (beta chain) was identified during a study of T cell repertoires in cytomegalovirus infection (dated by TCRdb to about 2019). For context, the study as a whole: Alongside well-studied HLA-B-restricted epitopes, the peptide stimulations were aimed at recently identified HLA-C-restricted CMV epitopes, whose presentation resists viral immunomodulation. Donor HLA type was relevant to the analysis, as public TCR beta signatures indicated carriage of CMV infection together with the matching HLA type.

Paper-wide results and their limitations: The ex vivo response was dominated by HLA-C-restricted CMV-specific TCR beta clonotypes, which also provided the single most frequent clonotype in two of eight donors. Cumulative frequency of public TCR beta family members discriminated carriers of CMV infection plus the relevant HLA type in this cohort and an independent 352-donor cohort.

The sample's treatment or condition label, in plain terms: in vitro stimulation with specific CMV peptide epitopes to enrich CMV-specific T cells. This clonotype was recorded many times. Which antigen it targets is not known. Base quality data are lacking; no much larger clone is found one base away. Sequencing instrument: Illumina HiSeq 1500. TCRdb's own reprocessing of the public reads used fastp at Q25 and MiXCR and kept productive beta chains. Entries that share a CDR3 protein sequence are merged under the most common genes and DNA. The sample table contains 45,000 to 60,000 distinct CDR3 sequences; only one count was recorded for about 18% of them. About two thirds of the sample belongs to the ten largest clones. This TCR came from a human donor in good health (CMV status not recorded). Some clones in this sample may be carry-over from other donors' samples. The source was CD8+ T cells from cultured PBMCs, collected from culture after CMV antigen stimulation.

The CDR3 is CAITQTGPLGYGYTF. DNA sequence: TGTGCCATCACCCAGACAGGGCCCCTTGGCTATGGCTACACCTTC. Rearrangement joined TRBV10-3 to TRBJ1-2, with 7 bases matching TRBD1. CDR1 ENHRY and CDR2 SYGVKD were looked up in the germline V gene. The CDR3 covers 15 residues, taking in both the cysteine and the phenylalanine. Only CDR3 DNA is held: 45 bases, read in frame from base 1. V and J are trimmed by 7 bases and 4 bases, and the gene matches miss 12 bases of the junction.